The rows below give T cell receptor beta chains drawn from one sample of a study of regulatory T cells in long-lasting Graves disease. MiXCR was run by TCRdb on the multiplex PCR reads, yielding one entry per CDR3 protein. The data hold roughly 560,000 distinct CDR3 sequences, with around 12% observed a single time. The data also belong to a second study, concerning T cells in Graves' hyperthyroidism and ophthalmopathy.

The input for sequencing was peripheral blood mononuclear cells (PBMCs), taken at new diagnosis, from a patient treated with antithyroid drugs. The receptors originated from a woman aged 25-40 years with Graves disease. Each CDR3 is given with its conserved first and last residue. The order of the fields is D gene, V gene, J gene, clone size, CDR3 DNA, CDR3 protein. A D gene is named only where the DNA matches it firmly. Clone size is given for some rows only: seen once, a few or many times, or a class if the clone is expanded.

NA,TRBV12-3/TRBV12-4,TRBJ1-3,many,TGTGCCAGCACACCAGCGAGGCGACCTGGAAACACCATATATTTT,CASTPARRPGNTIYF
NA,TRBV7-3,TRBJ1-1,NA,TGTGCCGGAACAGCTGATAACACTGAAGCTTTCTTT,CAGTADNTEAFF
TRBD1,TRBV19,TRBJ1-2,many,TGTGCCAGTACCAGGGGGCAGGCGGAGAGAGGCTACACCTTC,CASTRGQAERGYTF
NA,TRBV20-1,TRBJ2-7,few,TGCAGTGCTAGTTACAGGTCCGCCGAGCAGTACTTC,CSASYRSAEQYF
TRBD2,TRBV7-9,TRBJ2-7,many,TGTGCCAGCAGCTTGATAGCGGGAGGTCCCTACGAGCAGTACTTC,CASSLIAGGPYEQYF
NA,TRBV15,TRBJ1-6,many,TGTGCCACCAGCGTTGGTTTGAATTCACCCCTCCACTTT,CATSVGLNSPLHF
NA,TRBV15,TRBJ2-1,few,TGTGCCACCAGCCGCGAGAGATTGTACAATGAGCAGTTCTTC,CATSRERLYNEQFF
NA,TRBV5-5,TRBJ1-1,many,TGTGCCAGCACCCCATTCGGGGGAGTGAACACTGAAGCTTTCTTT,CASTPFGGVNTEAFF
NA,TRBV27,TRBJ2-5,few,TGTGCCAGCAGTCGACGGGACACTCAAGAGACCCAGTACTTC,CASSRRDTQETQYF
NA,TRBV12-3/TRBV12-4,TRBJ1-2,many,TGTGCCAGCAGTTCTAACGGAAACTATGGCTACACCTTC,CASSSNGNYGYTF
TRBD1,TRBV20-1,TRBJ2-1,many,TGCAGTGCCCGGGACAGGGGTTTAAGGCGATACAATGAGCAGTTCTTC,CSARDRGLRRYNEQFF
NA,TRBV19,TRBJ1-1,many,TGTGCCAGTAGTATTGATCCGGTAGCCACTGAAGCTTTCTTT,CASSIDPVATEAFF
NA,TRBV11-3,TRBJ2-4,NA,TGTGCCAGCAGCGCGCCTCTAGCGTCAGCCAAAAACATTCAGTACTTC,CASSAPLASAKNIQYF
TRBD2,TRBV20-1,TRBJ2-7,many,TGCAGTGCTAGGGTTCTTAGCGGGAGCCGGGATTACGAGCAGTACTTC,CSARVLSGSRDYEQYF
TRBD1,TRBV29-1,TRBJ2-1,many,TGCAGCGTTGGCCGGGACAGGGGCTACAATGAGCAGTTCTTC,CSVGRDRGYNEQFF
NA,TRBV7-3,TRBJ1-5,few,TGTGCCGGCAGCTTGGGACTTAATCAGCCCCAGCATTTT,CAGSLGLNQPQHF
TRBD2,TRBV30,TRBJ2-7,NA,TGTGCCTGGAGTGGCGGGGGGGCGCGGAGCTACGAGCAGTACTTC,CAWSGGGARSYEQYF
TRBD2,TRBV19,TRBJ2-1,NA,TGTGCCAGTAGTATAATGGGGGGGGACAATGAGCAGTTCTTC,CASSIMGGDNEQFF
TRBD2,TRBV6-1,TRBJ2-7,NA,TGTGCCACCAAGGGCGGGAGGGGTGAGCAGTACTTC,CATKGGRGEQYF
NA,TRBV5-1,TRBJ1-3,many,TGCGCCAGCAGCTTGATCGGGTCGAACACCATATATTTT,CASSLIGSNTIYF